The 18 T cell receptor beta chains below were found in one sample sequenced in a study of Graves' ophthalmopathy and Graves' hyperthyroidism. RNA transcripts yielded amplified TCR beta CDR3 regions. RT-PCR in the first round used HTBI primers; a second-round multiplex PCR followed. MiXCR, run by TCRdb on the multiplex PCR reads, gives a single entry per CDR3 protein. The data contain over a million distinct CDR3 sequences, 35% to 40% of them singletons. Material: peripheral blood or thyroid tissue (not recorded which). These receptors all come from an adult man with Graves' hyperthyroidism.

As concerns this clonotype: Given the absence of the conserved phenylalanine or tryptophan at the CDR3 end, a read error is likely. This chain links TRBV6-2 or TRBV6-3 with TRBJ1-2, with unresolved D. This CDR3 region has 13 residues. Trimming left V 2 bases short and J 7 bases short, with 11 bases between. Germline-derived CDR1 and CDR2 are MNHEY and SVGEGT. The DNA for the CDR3 is TGTGCCAGCAGTTACGGGCTCCCGGCTGGCTACACCCTC. Protein sequence: CASSYGLPAGYTL.

Ten or more counts support this clonotype. The chain combines TRBV19 with TRBJ1-1; D is unresolved. Trimming stripped 3 bases from V and 5 bases from J, with 16 bases between. CDR3 length: 15 amino acids. CDR1 and CDR2 (germline): LNHDA, SQIVND (reference sequence). DNA of the CDR3: TGTGCCAGTAGTATCTCAGGCGCGACGGGAACTGAAGCTTTCTTT. Protein product: CASSISGATGTEAFF.

This clonotype has a count of ten or more. J is TRBJ1-2 and V is TRBV19; 7 bases fit TRBD1. Germline assignment: CDR1 LNHDA and CDR2 SQIVND (reference sequence). The CDR3 has 14 amino acids. V lost 6 bases to trimming and J lost 3 bases; unmatched junction nucleotides: 7. The CDR3: CASRDRDRHYGYTF. Written as DNA, the CDR3 is TGTGCCAGTAGGGACCGGGACAGACACTATGGCTACACCTTC.

This clonotype was seen repeatedly, ten times or more. V and J are TRBV5-1 and TRBJ2-7; weak D call: TRBD2 (6 bases). This CDR3 comprises 16 residues. V shed 0 bases and J shed 0 bases, with 13 bases lying between them. Germline assignment: CDR1 SGHRS and CDR2 YFSETQ. The CDR3 DNA sequence: TGCGCCAGCAGCTTGGCCGGGGCCGGGAGCTCCTACGAGCAGTACTTC. Its translation: CASSLAGAGSSYEQYF.

In this sample, this clonotype turned up many times. The CDR3: CASSLETVGRETQYF. Written as DNA, the CDR3 is TGTGCCAGCAGCTTAGAGACGGTCGGGAGGGAGACCCAGTACTTC. This chain connects TRBV11-2 to TRBJ2-5; 7 bases are shared with TRBD2. This CDR3 has 15 amino acids. Per germline, CDR1 SGHAT and CDR2 FQNNGV. Unmatched junction bases numbered 6, after V lost 0 bases and J lost 5 bases.

At least ten counts were recorded for this clonotype. V and J are TRBV5-1 and TRBJ2-2, with D unclear. This CDR3 contains 15 residues. Germline CDR1 and CDR2: SGHRS and YFSETQ. V was trimmed by 5 bases and J by 0 bases, leaving 11 bases between them. The CDR3 here is CASSPLTPNTGELFF. DNA for the CDR3: TGCGCCAGCAGTCCATTGACACCGAACACCGGGGAGCTGTTTTTT.

This clonotype was counted a few times. At one of its ends the junction is not consistent with the germline gene, which may arise from a read error. This chain connects TRBV2 to TRBJ2-6; the D call may be TRBD1 or TRBD2 (6 bases each). In germline, CDR1 is SNHLY, CDR2 FYNNEI. The CDR3 consists of 14 residues. DNA of the CDR3: TGTGCCAGCAGGGAAGGGCCCGGGGGCTACGTCCTGACTTTC. This codes for CASREGPGGYVLTF.

This clonotype was picked up a small number of times. The rearrangement links TRBV12-3 or TRBV12-4 to TRBJ2-5, with 8 bases aligning to TRBD1. The CDR3 loop spans 14 amino acids. The V segment lost 4 bases and the J segment 4 bases; nucleotides outside the gene matches: 5. The CDR3 DNA follows: TGTGCCAGCAGTTCCGACAGGGGCCCAGAGACCCAGTACTTC. As protein: CASSSDRGPETQYF.

This clonotype was recorded many times. The rearrangement links TRBV7-8 to TRBJ1-5; TRBD1 is a possible D gene (6 bases). CDR3 length: 16 amino acids. V lost 5 bases, J lost 8 bases, and 22 bases lay in between. In germline, CDR1 is SGHVS, CDR2 FQNEAQ. CDR3 protein: CASSPVVRTVGEPQHF. In DNA form, the CDR3 reads TGTGCCAGCAGCCCTGTGGTAAGGACAGTAGGAGAGCCCCAGCATTTT.

The rearrangement uses TRBV7-8 and TRBJ1-5; perhaps TRBD1 as D (6 bases). Germline loops: CDR1 SGHVS, CDR2 FQNEAQ. Trimming left V 6 bases short and J 5 bases short, with 11 bases between. The CDR3 has 13 amino acids. The CDR3 coding sequence is TGTGCCAGCAGGTCTGGGACACATCAGCCCCAGCATTTT. Translated, it gives CASRSGTHQPQHF.

This clonotype was counted at least ten times. This rearrangement joins TRBV7-2 to TRBJ2-5; tentative D call: TRBD1 (6 bases). Germline assignment: CDR1 SGHTA and CDR2 FQGNSA. The CDR3 runs 15 residues. V lost 2 bases to trimming and J lost 5 bases, with 15 bases between them. The CDR3 spells CASSLIRGSIETQYF. CDR3 sequence (DNA): TGTGCCAGCAGCTTAATCAGGGGCTCAATTGAGACCCAGTACTTC. Based on the CDR3 plus reference TRBV7-2 and TRBJ2-5, the full variable domain is GAGVSQSPSNKVTEKGKDVELRCDPISGHTALYWYRQSLGQGLEFLIYFQGNSAPDKSGLPSDRFSAERTGGSVSTLTIQRTQQEDSAVYLCASSLIRGSIETQYFGPGTRLLVL.

This clonotype was counted many times. Its ends do not fully match the called genes, so a read error is possible. The chain links TRBV19 to TRBJ1-1, with D possibly matching TRBD1 (6 bases). CDR1 and CDR2 (germline): LNHDA, SQIVND (reference sequence). The CDR3 is 11 residues long. The CDR3 region is CASSIGGEAFF. As DNA, the CDR3 is TGTGCCAGCAGTATAGGGGGGGAAGCTTTCTTT.

The gene calls are TRBV10-3 and TRBJ1-2; D uncertain. The CDR3 loop spans 17 amino acids. The V end lost 4 bases, the J end lost 0 bases, and 18 bases lay between the germline ends. CDR1 is ENHRY, CDR2 SYGVKD, per germline. The CDR3 spells CAISAPDRKTANYGYTF. The CDR3 nucleotides read TGTGCCATCAGTGCGCCGGACCGAAAAACAGCTAACTATGGCTACACCTTC.

This rearrangement joins TRBV19 to TRBJ2-7, with 9 nucleotides matching TRBD1. The DNA matches TRBJ2-1 better at its end, which makes the J call doubtful. Germline V gene sequence: CDR1 LNHDA, CDR2 SQIVND (reference sequence). The CDR3 runs 15 residues. In nucleotides, the CDR3 is TGTGCCAGTAGTGATGCCGGGACAGGGTACAATGAGCAGTTCTTC. It codes for CASSDAGTGYNEQFF.

Note on this clonotype: Since a much larger clone is just one base distant, this may be a read error. This chain links TRBV7-2 with TRBJ2-7; no definite D call. The CDR3 contains 13 residues. CDR1 SGHTA and CDR2 FQGNSA come from the germline V gene. Trimming took 5 bases from V and 2 from J, leaving 10 bases between them. The CDR3 bases are TGTGCCAGCAGCGCACACGAGACCTACGAGCAGTACTTC. Protein: CASSAHETYEQYF.

This rearrangement joins TRBV7-2 to TRBJ1-3; 8 nucleotides match TRBD1. The CDR3 consists of 15 residues. The trim removed 1 base at V and 8 bases at J, leaving 7 bases unmatched. CDR1 is SGHTA and CDR2 is FQGNSA in the germline V gene. CDR3 coding DNA: TGTGCCAGCAGCTTAGGCGGCAGGGGGCGTTACACCATATATTTT. Encoded protein: CASSLGGRGRYTIYF.

The rearrangement links TRBV2 to TRBJ1-1; possible D gene TRBD1, 6 bases. The CDR3 contains 15 residues. Germline V gene data show CDR1 as SNHLY and CDR2 as FYNNEI. V was clipped by 6 bases and J by 2 bases, with 16 bases between them. The CDR3 DNA reads TGTGCCAGCAGACTACAGGGCGTACTAAACACTGAAGCTTTCTTT. Translated: CASRLQGVLNTEAFF.

This clonotype was found a few times. The J gene is TRBJ1-5, the V gene TRBV6-2 or TRBV6-3; possible D gene TRBD1, 5 bases. Trimming shortened V by 8 bases and J by 0 bases, and 14 bases separated the two germline ends. Germline V gene lookup returns CDR1 MNHEY and CDR2 SVGEGT. This CDR3 is built from 15 residues. The CDR3 coding sequence is TGTGCCAGCTCCGACAGAACCTATAGCAATCAGCCCCAGCATTTT. Translating gives CASSDRTYSNQPQHF.